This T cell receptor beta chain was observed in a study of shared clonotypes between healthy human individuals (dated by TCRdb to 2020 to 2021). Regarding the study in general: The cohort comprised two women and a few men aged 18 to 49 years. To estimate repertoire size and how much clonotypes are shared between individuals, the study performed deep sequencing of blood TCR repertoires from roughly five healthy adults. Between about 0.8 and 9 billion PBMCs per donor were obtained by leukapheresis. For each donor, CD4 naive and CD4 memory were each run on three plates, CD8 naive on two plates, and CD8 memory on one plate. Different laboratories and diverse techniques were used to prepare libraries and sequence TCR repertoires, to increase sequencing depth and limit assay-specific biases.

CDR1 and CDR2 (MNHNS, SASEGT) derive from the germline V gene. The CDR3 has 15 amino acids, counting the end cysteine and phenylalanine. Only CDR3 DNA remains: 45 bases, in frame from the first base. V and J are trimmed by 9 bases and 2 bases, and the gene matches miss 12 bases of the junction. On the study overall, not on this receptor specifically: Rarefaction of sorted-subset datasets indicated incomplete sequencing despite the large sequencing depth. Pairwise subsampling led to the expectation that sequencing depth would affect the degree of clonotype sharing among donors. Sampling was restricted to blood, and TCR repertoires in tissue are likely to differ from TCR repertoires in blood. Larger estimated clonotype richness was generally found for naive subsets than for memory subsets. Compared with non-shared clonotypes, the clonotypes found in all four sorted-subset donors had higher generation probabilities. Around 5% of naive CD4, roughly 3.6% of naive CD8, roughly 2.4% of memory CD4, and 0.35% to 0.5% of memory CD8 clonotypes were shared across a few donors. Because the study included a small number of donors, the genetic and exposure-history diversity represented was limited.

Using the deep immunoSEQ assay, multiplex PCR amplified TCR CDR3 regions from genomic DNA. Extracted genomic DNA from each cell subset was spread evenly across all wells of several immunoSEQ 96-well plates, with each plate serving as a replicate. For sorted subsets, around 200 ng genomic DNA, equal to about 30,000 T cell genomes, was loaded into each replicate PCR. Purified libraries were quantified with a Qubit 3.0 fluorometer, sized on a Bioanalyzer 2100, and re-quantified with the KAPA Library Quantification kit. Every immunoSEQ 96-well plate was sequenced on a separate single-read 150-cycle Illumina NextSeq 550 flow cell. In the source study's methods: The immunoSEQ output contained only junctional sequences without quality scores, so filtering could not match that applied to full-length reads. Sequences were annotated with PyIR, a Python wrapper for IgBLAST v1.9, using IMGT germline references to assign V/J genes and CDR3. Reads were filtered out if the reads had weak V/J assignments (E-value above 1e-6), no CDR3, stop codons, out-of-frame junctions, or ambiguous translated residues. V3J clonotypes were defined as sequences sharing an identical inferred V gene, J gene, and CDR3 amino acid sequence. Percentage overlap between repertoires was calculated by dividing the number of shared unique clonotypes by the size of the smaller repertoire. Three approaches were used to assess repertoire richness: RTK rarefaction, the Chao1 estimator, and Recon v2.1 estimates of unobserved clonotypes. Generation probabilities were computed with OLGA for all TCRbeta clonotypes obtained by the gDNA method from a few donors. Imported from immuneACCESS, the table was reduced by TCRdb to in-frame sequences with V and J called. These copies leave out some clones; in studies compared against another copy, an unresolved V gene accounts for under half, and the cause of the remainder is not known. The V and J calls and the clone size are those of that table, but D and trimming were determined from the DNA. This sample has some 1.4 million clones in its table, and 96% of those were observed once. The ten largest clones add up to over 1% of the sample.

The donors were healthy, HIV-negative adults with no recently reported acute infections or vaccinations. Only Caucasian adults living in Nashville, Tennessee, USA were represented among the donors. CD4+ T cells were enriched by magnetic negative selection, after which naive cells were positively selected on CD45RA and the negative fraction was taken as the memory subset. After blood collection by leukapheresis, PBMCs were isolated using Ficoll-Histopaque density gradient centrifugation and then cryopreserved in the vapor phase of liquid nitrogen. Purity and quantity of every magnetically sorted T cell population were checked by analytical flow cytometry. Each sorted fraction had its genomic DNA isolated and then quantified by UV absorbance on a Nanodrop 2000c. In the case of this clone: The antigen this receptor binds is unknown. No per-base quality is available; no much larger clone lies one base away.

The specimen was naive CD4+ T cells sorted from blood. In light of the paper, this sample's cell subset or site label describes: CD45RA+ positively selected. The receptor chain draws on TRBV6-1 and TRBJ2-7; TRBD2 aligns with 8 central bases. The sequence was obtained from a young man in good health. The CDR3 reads CASTTTSAKTYEQYF. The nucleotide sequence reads TGTGCCAGTACAACGACTAGCGCGAAAACCTACGAGCAGTACTTC.